What follows are 30 T cell receptor beta chains derived from one specimen sequenced in a study of T-cell reconstitution after alpha-beta-depleted transplantation in children. This sample's TCRbeta library carried unique molecular identifier barcodes. Each CDR3 protein gets one entry after TCRdb re-called the PCR reads with MiXCR. The sample records nearly 250,000 distinct CDR3 sequences, approximately 8% being singletons. The source was PBMCs, mostly from graft donor cells, collected 180 days after TCRalphabeta/CD19-depleted stem cell transplant. The receptors derive from a male patient between 5 and 17 years old who had a stem cell transplant for acute lymphoblastic leukemia, so the T cells may come from the graft donor.

The chain combines TRBV28 with TRBJ2-6; 10 nucleotides agree with TRBD2. V was pared by 3 bases and J by 2 bases, with 4 bases of the junction left unmatched. The CDR3 covers 17 residues. Germline V CDR1 and CDR2: MDHEN, SYDVKM. This chain's CDR3 is CASSFLAGAPGANVLTF. CDR3 sequence (DNA): TGTGCCAGCAGTTTCCTAGCGGGAGCTCCTGGGGCCAACGTCCTGACTTTC.

This clonotype was picked up many times. The chain carries TRBV11-2 and TRBJ2-5; TRBD2 aligns across 8 bases. The CDR3 runs to 13 residues. Per germline, CDR1 SGHAT and CDR2 FQNNGV. V shed 5 bases, J shed 5 bases, and the junction held 4 bases outside the gene matches. The CDR3 is CASSRAGVETQYF. The DNA of the CDR3 is TGTGCCAGCAGCAGAGCGGGAGTGGAGACCCAGTACTTC.

The sample holds many counts of this clonotype. The rearrangement uses TRBV12-3 or TRBV12-4 and TRBJ1-5; a possible D gene is TRBD1 (5 bases). This CDR3 contains 16 residues. V lost 3 bases and J lost 1, with 13 bases in between. CDR3 sequence: CASSFVGTLSNQPQHF. DNA for the CDR3: TGTGCCAGCAGTTTTGTTGGGACTTTGAGCAATCAGCCCCAGCATTTT.

This clonotype was detected ten times or more. The chain couples TRBV28 to TRBJ2-3, with 10 bases identical to TRBD1. The V gene's germline CDR1 is MDHEN and CDR2 SYDVKM. The CDR3 totals 17 residues. Losses at the gene ends were 2 bases for V and 5 bases for J; bases not matched to a gene: 10. CDR3 nucleotides: TGTGCCAGCAGTTTAACGGGTCGGACAGGGGGTGTAGATACGCAGTATTTT. It codes for CASSLTGRTGGVDTQYF.

Turning to this clonotype: Mismatch with germline at one junction end may stem from a read error. The rearrangement uses TRBV12-3 or TRBV12-4 and TRBJ2-2, with 10 bases identical to TRBD2. The CDR3 has 15 amino acids. DNA of the CDR3: TGTGTCAGCAGCTTTAGCGGGGGGCCCAACGGGGAGCTGTTTTTT. This codes for CVSSFSGGPNGELFF.

This clonotype came up many times. The V and J genes are TRBV6-1 and TRBJ1-2; 8 nucleotides line up with TRBD1. CDR1 is MNHNS and CDR2 is SASEGT in the germline V gene. After removal of 1 base from V and 5 bases from J, the junction contained 6 bases not matched to a gene. The CDR3 is made up of 15 amino acids. The CDR3 DNA sequence: TGTGCCAGCAGTGAAGGACAGGGGACAAGTTATGGCTACACCTTC. Translated: CASSEGQGTSYGYTF.

This clonotype was observed many times. This rearrangement joins TRBV27 to TRBJ2-3; D is uncertain. The V and J ends lost 1 base and 4 bases respectively, with 6 bases between them. Germline V gene lookup returns CDR1 MNHEY and CDR2 SMNVEV (reference sequence). This CDR3 region has 13 residues. CDR3 sequence (DNA): TGTGCCAGCAGTTTATTAAGGTCAGATACGCAGTATTTT. Translating gives CASSLLRSDTQYF.

At least ten counts were recorded for this clonotype. The gene calls are TRBV6-4 and TRBJ2-2; D is ambiguous. Between the trimmed V and J ends, which lost 4 bases and 1 base, there was a span of 7 bases. Germline V gives CDR1 MRHNA, CDR2 SNTAGT. The CDR3 covers 14 residues. The CDR3 is CASSVEMNTGELFF. DNA of the CDR3: TGTGCCAGCAGTGTCGAAATGAACACCGGGGAGCTGTTTTTT.

The table lists this clonotype with many counts. The V call is TRBV7-9, the J call TRBJ2-2; 8 bases fit TRBD2. From germline, CDR1 is SEHNR and CDR2 FQNEAQ (reference sequence). The V and J ends lost 4 bases and 3 bases, in that order; junction bases with no gene match: 4. The CDR3 runs to 15 residues. The CDR3 coding sequence is TGTGCCAGCAGCTCACCAGCGGGAGACACCGGGGAGCTGTTTTTT. This codes for CASSSPAGDTGELFF. The full variable domain, with the rest looked up from reference TRBV7-9 and TRBJ2-2, is DTGVSQNPRHKITKRGQNVTFRCDPISEHNRLYWYRQTLGQGPEFLTYFQNEAQLEKSRLLSDRFSAERPKGSFSTLEIQRTEQGDSAMYLCASSSPAGDTGELFFGEGSRLTVL.

The sample holds a few counts of this clonotype. The chain carries TRBV27 and TRBJ2-7; no clear D. CDR1 is MNHEY, CDR2 SMNVEV, per germline (reference sequence). The CDR3 totals 13 residues. The V and J ends lost 3 bases and 5 bases respectively, with 11 bases between them. CDR3 residues: CASSFRMSHEQYF. CDR3 nucleotide sequence: TGTGCCAGCAGTTTCCGGATGAGTCACGAGCAGTACTTC.

The sample holds many counts of this clonotype. The V gene is TRBV20-1, the J gene TRBJ1-3; D ambiguous. Germline V gives CDR1 DFQATT, CDR2 SNEGSKA (reference sequence). Trimming cost V 5 bases and J 1 base, with 9 bases left between them. The CDR3 sequence is 13 residues long. CDR3 loop: CSAGRVSGNTIYF. The CDR3 coding sequence is TGCAGTGCTGGACGGGTTTCTGGAAACACCATATATTTT.

This clonotype turned up a few times. This chain links TRBV20-1 with TRBJ1-4; 9 nucleotides agree with TRBD1. Looked up from germline, CDR1 is DFQATT and CDR2 is SNEGSKA (reference sequence). V shed 1 base, J shed 14 bases, and the junction held 11 bases outside the gene matches. The CDR3 totals 14 residues. CDR3 DNA: TGCAGTGCTAGAGTCCCGGGACAGGGACTCTCCCTGTTTTTT. It is translated as CSARVPGQGLSLFF.

At least ten counts were recorded for this clonotype. V usage is TRBV7-9 and J usage is TRBJ1-5; maybe TRBD1 (5 bases). With 6 bases removed from V and 1 base from J, the gap between germline ends came to 7 bases. The CDR3 has 13 residues. CDR1 is SEHNR and CDR2 is FQNEAQ in the germline V gene (reference sequence). CDR3 sequence (DNA): TGTGCCAGCAGTTGGGACAGCAATCAGCCCCAGCATTTT. Translating gives CASSWDSNQPQHF.

This clonotype has ten or more counts. The chain employs TRBV20-1 and TRBJ1-3, with a weak D call TRBD1 (5 bases). This CDR3 has 13 amino acids. Germline CDR1 DFQATT, CDR2 SNEGSKA (reference sequence). V lost 8 bases and J 0 bases, leaving 11 bases between the germline ends. The CDR3 sequence is CSCYRSSGNTIYF. Written as DNA, the CDR3 is TGCAGTTGCTACAGGAGCTCTGGAAACACCATATATTTT.

This clonotype appeared many times. CDR3 DNA: TGCGCCAGCAGCTTGGGCCGGGGGGGCCCCTACAATGAGCAGTTCTTC. Translated, it gives CASSLGRGGPYNEQFF. The rearrangement uses TRBV5-1 and TRBJ2-1, with 8 positions matching TRBD2. The germline V gene has CDR1 SGHRS and CDR2 YFSETQ. V gave up 0 bases and J gave up 2 bases; unmatched junction bases: 4. This CDR3 has 16 residues.

This clonotype was detected ten times or more. The CDR3 nucleotides are TGTGCCAGCAGTTTAGCGGGGGCACCCCGAGAGACCCAGTACTTC. This sequence encodes CASSLAGAPRETQYF. The V gene is TRBV12-3 or TRBV12-4, the J gene TRBJ2-5; possible D gene TRBD1, 6 bases. Trimming took off 0 bases at V and 4 bases at J, with 12 bases between the two ends. The CDR3 sequence is 15 residues long.

This clonotype was recorded many times. This chain joins TRBV27 and TRBJ2-7; 12 bases match TRBD1. Germline trimming cut 2 bases from V and 2 bases from J; bases unmatched to any gene: 4. Germline V lookup: CDR1 MNHEY, CDR2 SMNVEV (reference sequence). CDR3 length: 16 amino acids. The CDR3 here is CASSLGTGGLAYEQYF. Here the CDR3 DNA reads TGTGCCAGCAGTTTAGGGACAGGGGGCCTCGCCTACGAGCAGTACTTC.

This clonotype has ten or more counts. The V and J genes are TRBV29-1 and TRBJ2-6, with TRBD1 matching 7 bases. The germline CDR1 and CDR2 sequences are SQVTM and ANQGSEA. The V segment lost 7 bases and the J segment 0 bases; nucleotides outside the gene matches: 18. This CDR3 spans 19 amino acids. This chain's CDR3 is CSAQGRGPSFSSGANVLTF. CDR3 nucleotides: TGCAGCGCCCAAGGTAGGGGGCCCTCCTTCTCCTCTGGGGCCAACGTCCTGACTTTC.

This clonotype was counted ten times or more. The chain recombines TRBV5-6 with TRBJ2-7; D is possibly TRBD1 (6 bases). V was shortened by 3 bases and J by 3 bases, with 13 bases between the two germline ends. In germline, CDR1 is SGHDT, CDR2 YYEEEE. This CDR3 contains 14 residues. Here the CDR3 reads CASSSDRRVYEQYF. CDR3 coding DNA: TGTGCCAGCAGCTCCGACAGGCGAGTCTACGAGCAGTACTTC.

This clonotype occurred many times. The rearrangement joins TRBV5-1 to TRBJ2-3, with a weak D call TRBD2 (7 bases). Germline V gene lookup returns CDR1 SGHRS and CDR2 YFSETQ. Trimming pared 4 bases from V and 2 bases from J, leaving 11 bases between. The CDR3 spans 14 residues. The CDR3 sequence is CASSKGGVTDTQYF. CDR3 coding DNA: TGCGCCAGCAGCAAAGGGGGGGTCACAGATACGCAGTATTTT.

With respect to this clonotype: A much larger clone is a single base away; this may be a read error. Since the CDR3 does not end with the conserved phenylalanine or tryptophan, this likely comes from a read error. The chain links TRBV5-1 to TRBJ1-4; D is uncertain. The V gene's germline CDR1 is SGHRS and CDR2 YFSETQ. This CDR3 has 13 residues. Deletions cut 5 bases from V and 3 bases from J, with 8 bases between. The CDR3 protein is CASRLRPNEKLFL. For the CDR3, the DNA is TGCGCCAGCAGATTGAGGCCTAATGAAAAACTGTTTCTT.

In its sample, this clonotype was seen many times. The rearrangement joins TRBV28 to TRBJ1-5; no firm D call. The germline gives CDR1 MDHEN, CDR2 SYDVKM. The germline V and J ends were trimmed by 7 bases and 10 bases, with 14 bases remaining between them. This CDR3 region has 12 residues. The CDR3: CASTRSGSPQHF. As DNA, the CDR3 is TGTGCCAGCACCCGATCGGGGTCCCCCCAGCATTTT.

This clonotype was counted at least ten times. The rearrangement links TRBV29-1 to TRBJ2-6; 7 bases line up with TRBD2. The germline V gene encodes CDR1 SQVTM and CDR2 ANQGSEA. Trimming cost V 5 bases and J 0 bases; bases outside gene matches: 1. This CDR3 region has 14 residues. CDR3 DNA: TGCAGCGTTCAGCGGGACTCTGGGGCCAACGTCCTGACTTTC. Residues: CSVQRDSGANVLTF.

This clonotype came up many times. The gene calls are TRBV27 and TRBJ2-3; 7 bases are shared with TRBD2. In germline, CDR1 is MNHEY, CDR2 SMNVEV (reference sequence). The CDR3 runs 16 residues. Unmatched junction bases numbered 5, after V lost 1 base and J lost 1 base. The DNA of the CDR3 is TGTGCCAGCAGTTTATATGTGGGGAGGGGCACAGATACGCAGTATTTT. The encoded protein is CASSLYVGRGTDTQYF.

There are many counts of this clonotype. V and J are TRBV12-3 or TRBV12-4 and TRBJ2-7; D uncertain. The CDR3 consists of 15 residues. V lost 4 bases to trimming and J lost 2 bases, with 15 bases between them. For the CDR3, the DNA is TGTGCCAGCAGTTCTCCGGTCGGCTACCCCTACGAGCAGTACTTC. This sequence encodes CASSSPVGYPYEQYF.

This clonotype was detected many times. The chain is built from TRBV12-5 and TRBJ2-5; 7 bases map to TRBD1. The germline V gene encodes CDR1 LGHNT and CDR2 FRNRAP. J gave up 1 base and V 7 bases, and 6 bases lay outside the gene matches. The CDR3 runs to 14 residues. CDR3 nucleotides: TGTGCTAGTGCCAGGGACAGTCCCCAAGAGACCCAGTACTTC. As protein: CASARDSPQETQYF. The full variable domain, completed using reference TRBV12-5 and TRBJ2-5, is DARVTQTPRHKVTEMGQEVTMRCQPILGHNTVFWYRQTMMQGLELLAYFRNRAPLDDSGMPKDRFSAEMPDATLATLKIQPSEPRDSAVYFCASARDSPQETQYFGPGTRLLVL.

Ten or more counts support this clonotype. This chain uses TRBV2 with TRBJ2-5; maybe TRBD2 (5 bases). The CDR3 is made up of 17 amino acids. Per the germline V gene, CDR1 is SNHLY and CDR2 is FYNNEI. Trimming cost V 0 bases and J 4 bases, with 18 bases left between them. CDR3 sequence reads: CASSEALHGLLPETQYF. The CDR3 bases are TGTGCCAGCAGTGAAGCGCTTCACGGACTTCTCCCAGAGACCCAGTACTTC.

This clonotype was seen at least ten times. V and J are TRBV7-9 and TRBJ2-3; 7 bases are shared with TRBD2. The CDR3 has 13 residues. Germline trimming cut 4 bases from V and 9 bases from J; bases unmatched to any gene: 7. Germline V gene lookup returns CDR1 SEHNR and CDR2 FQNEAQ (reference sequence). For the CDR3, the DNA is TGTGCCAGCAGCTCCCCGGGACTACTAACGCAGTATTTT. It yields the protein CASSSPGLLTQYF.

This clonotype was recorded many times. The CDR3 DNA reads as TGCAGCGTTGTAGTTTGGCTTTCGGATTCGGATACGCAGTATTTT. This gives the protein CSVVVWLSDSDTQYF. The genes are TRBV29-1 and TRBJ2-3; D remains ambiguous. The CDR3 length is 15 residues. Germline-derived CDR1 and CDR2 are SQVTM and ANQGSEA. V dropped 4 bases and J dropped 6 bases, with 20 bases sitting between them.

In its sample, this clonotype was seen many times. The CDR3 coding sequence is TGTGCCAGCAGACCCCGGGACGGAATTCGAGAGACCCAGTACTTC. It yields the protein CASRPRDGIRETQYF. The V call is TRBV5-5, the J call TRBJ2-5; D assignment may be TRBD1 or TRBD2 (5 bases each). V was shortened by 5 bases and J by 4 bases, with 18 bases between the two germline ends. CDR1 is SGHKS and CDR2 is YYEKEE in the germline V gene (reference sequence). The CDR3 runs 15 residues. Full variable domain (remainder filled in from reference TRBV5-5 and TRBJ2-5): DAGVTQSPTHLIKTRGQQVTLRCSPISGHKSVSWYQQVLGQGPQFIFQYYEKEERGRGNFPDRFSARQFPNYSSELNVNALLLGDSALYLCASRPRDGIRETQYFGPGTRLLVL.